The text below deals with one TCR beta chain. What it binds is unknown. The sample is drawn from a study of T cells after yellow fever vaccination. TCRdb reanalysed the 5' RACE reads using MiXCR and keeps one entry per CDR3 protein. The sample yields 550,000 or so distinct CDR3 sequences, 15% to 20% seen once. Overall study results and limits: A limited proportion of clonotypes was detected within both the CD4 and CD8 compartments. Reappearance after the booster was seen for most primary-vaccination clones, at 96% CD4 and 70% to 90% CD8. The secondary response peaked faster, at day 5 versus 15, but was weaker.

The specimen was PBMCs, collected 15 days after the yellow fever booster vaccination. The receptor was isolated from a man aged 25-45 years who received the YFV17D yellow fever vaccine.

The CDR3 DNA follows: TGCGCCAGCAGCCAAGATGAACAGGATTCCTACGAGCAGTACTTC. This gives the protein CASSQDEQDSYEQYF. The chain employs TRBV4-3 and TRBJ2-7, with D perhaps TRBD1 (5 bases). V was shortened by 0 bases and J by 1 base, with 10 bases between the two germline ends. In germline, CDR1 is LGHNA, CDR2 YSLEER. CDR3 size: 15 residues.